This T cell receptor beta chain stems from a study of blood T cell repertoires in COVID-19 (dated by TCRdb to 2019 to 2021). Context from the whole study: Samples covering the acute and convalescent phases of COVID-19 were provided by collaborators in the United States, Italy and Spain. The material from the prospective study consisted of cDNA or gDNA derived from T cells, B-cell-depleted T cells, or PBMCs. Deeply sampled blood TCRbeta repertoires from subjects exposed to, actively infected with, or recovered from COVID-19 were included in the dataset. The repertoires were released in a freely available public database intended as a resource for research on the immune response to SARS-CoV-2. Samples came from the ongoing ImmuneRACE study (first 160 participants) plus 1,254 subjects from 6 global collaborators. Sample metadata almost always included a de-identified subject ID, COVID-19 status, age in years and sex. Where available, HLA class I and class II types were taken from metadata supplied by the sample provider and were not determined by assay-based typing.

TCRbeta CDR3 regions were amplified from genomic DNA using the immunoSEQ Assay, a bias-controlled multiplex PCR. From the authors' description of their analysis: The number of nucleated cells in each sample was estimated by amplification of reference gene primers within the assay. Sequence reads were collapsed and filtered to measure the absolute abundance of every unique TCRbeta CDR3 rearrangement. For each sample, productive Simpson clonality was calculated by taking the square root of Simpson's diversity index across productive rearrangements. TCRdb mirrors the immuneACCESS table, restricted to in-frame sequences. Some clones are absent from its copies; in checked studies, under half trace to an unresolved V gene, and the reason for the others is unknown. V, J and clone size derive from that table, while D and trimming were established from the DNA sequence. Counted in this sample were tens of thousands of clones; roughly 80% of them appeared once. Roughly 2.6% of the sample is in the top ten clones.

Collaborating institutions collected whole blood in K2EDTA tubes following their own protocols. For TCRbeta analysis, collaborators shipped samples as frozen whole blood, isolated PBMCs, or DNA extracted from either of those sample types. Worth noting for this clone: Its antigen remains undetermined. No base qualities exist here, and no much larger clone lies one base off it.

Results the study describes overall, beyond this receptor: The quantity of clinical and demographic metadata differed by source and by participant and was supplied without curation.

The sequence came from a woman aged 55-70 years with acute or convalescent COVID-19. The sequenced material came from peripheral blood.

The CDR3 has the sequence CAWNLGQGTEAFF. The sequenced DNA is TGTGCCTGGAACCTGGGACAGGGTACTGAAGCTTTCTTT. The rearrangement combines TRBV30 with TRBJ1-1, and 9 junctional nucleotides match TRBD1. Here V drops 4 bases and J drops 5 bases, and the junction holds 5 bases not matched to any gene. Including cysteine and phenylalanine, the CDR3 has 13 amino acids. Of the read, only the CDR3 DNA is kept; its 39 bases are in frame from base 1. Based on the germline V gene (reference sequence), the CDR1 and CDR2 sequences are GTSNPN and SVGIG. Outside the CDR3, residues come from the reference TRBV30 and TRBJ1-1 proteins, so the full variable domain is: SQTIHQWPATLVQPVGSPLSLECTVEGTSNPNLYWYRQAAGRGLQLLFYSVGIGQISSEVPQNLSASRPQDRQFILSSKKLLLSDSGFYLCAWNLGQGTEAFFGQGTRLTVV.